The clone carrying this TCR beta chain was seen at least ten times. What it binds is not known. TCRdb recomputed calls from the reads with MiXCR, one row per CDR3 protein. The sample has 490,000 or so distinct CDR3 sequences, roughly 12% seen once. The sample belongs to a study of T cell repertoires in cytomegalovirus infection. Study summary: Public TCR beta signatures were indicative of both CMV infection and a matching HLA type. Overall study results and limits: HLA-C-restricted CMV-specific TCR beta clonotypes prevailed in the ex vivo response. Individuals carrying CMV plus the relevant HLA were identified by cumulative frequency of public TCR beta families.

This CDR3 is built from 15 residues. Germline CDR1 and CDR2: SGHTS and YDEGEE. V lost 4 bases and J 3 bases, leaving 14 bases between the germline ends. This chain links TRBV5-8 with TRBJ1-3, with D hard to call. The sample comprised PBMCs. The origin of this receptor is a human donor in good health (CMV status not recorded). Some clones in this sample may be carry-over from other donors' samples. CDR3 region: CASSLETGFGNTIYF. The CDR3 DNA is TGTGCCAGCAGCCTCGAGACGGGGTTTGGAAACACCATATATTTT.